This TCR beta chain is from a study of OX40 agonist ivuxolimab in advanced cancers. Here immunoSEQ multiplex PCR was the method, and the copy in TCRdb shows in-frame clones only, minus some. The table includes 80,000 or so clones, approximately 89% detected once. Overall study results and limits: The study observed clonal expansion of CD4+ and CD8+ blood T cells by week 6 at 0.1 to 3.0 mg/kg.

About this clone itself: Its specificity is unknown.

Germline V lookup: CDR1 MNHEY, CDR2 SMNVEV (reference sequence). This CDR3 has 15 residues. Trimming took 8 bases from V and 2 from J; bases not matched to a gene: 8. The starting material was CD4+ or CD8+ T cells sorted from blood, obtained in a trial of the OX40 agonist ivuxolimab. This receptor was taken from an adult with an advanced solid tumor such as melanoma, head and neck, liver or kidney cancer. The chain carries TRBV27 and TRBJ2-5; 10 nucleotides align to TRBD2. The CDR3 region is CASGSGTSVQETQYF. The CDR3 bases are TGTGCCAGCGGCTCGGGGACTAGCGTACAAGAGACCCAGTACTTC.